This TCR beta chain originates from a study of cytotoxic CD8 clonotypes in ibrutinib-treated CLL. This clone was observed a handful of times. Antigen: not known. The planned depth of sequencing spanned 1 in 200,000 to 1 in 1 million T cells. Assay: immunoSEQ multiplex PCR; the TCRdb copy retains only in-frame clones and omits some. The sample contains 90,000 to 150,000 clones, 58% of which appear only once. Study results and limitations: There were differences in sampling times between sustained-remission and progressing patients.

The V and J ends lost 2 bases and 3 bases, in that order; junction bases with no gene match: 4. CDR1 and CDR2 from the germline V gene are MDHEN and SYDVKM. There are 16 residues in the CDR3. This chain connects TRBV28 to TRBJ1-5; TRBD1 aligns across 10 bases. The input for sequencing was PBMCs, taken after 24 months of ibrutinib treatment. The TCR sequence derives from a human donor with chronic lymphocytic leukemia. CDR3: CASSLRQGADNQPQHF. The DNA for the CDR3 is TGTGCCAGCAGTTTACGACAGGGGGCGGACAATCAGCCCCAGCATTTT.